This T cell receptor (beta chain) was documented in a study of blood T cell repertoires in COVID-19. About the research overall: Sites across the United States, Italy and Spain contributed samples from acute and convalescent COVID-19. T cells, B-cell-depleted T cells, or PBMCs provided the cDNA or gDNA that served as material.

This CDR3 region has 14 residues. Germline lookup yields CDR1 MNHNY and CDR2 SVGAGI (reference sequence). The V gene end was trimmed by 6 bases and the J gene end by 2 bases; junction bases not matched to a gene: 3. Original analysis: Estimates of nucleated cell counts were drawn from the amplification of reference gene primers. Assay: immunoSEQ multiplex PCR; the TCRdb copy retains only in-frame clones and omits some. V and J calls and clone size are those listed in that table; D and trimming were worked out from the DNA. Among fewer than 300,000 clones listed, about 89% were seen once. Patients from Seattle were sampled longitudinally, starting during active infection.

The origin of this receptor is a young woman with COVID-19, enrolled during active disease. Source material: peripheral blood. The chain links TRBV6-6 to TRBJ1-3; 8 bases are shared with TRBD1. The CDR3 protein is CASSPTGAGNTIYF. The CDR3, as DNA: TGTGCCAGCAGCCCGACAGGGGCTGGAAACACCATATATTTT.